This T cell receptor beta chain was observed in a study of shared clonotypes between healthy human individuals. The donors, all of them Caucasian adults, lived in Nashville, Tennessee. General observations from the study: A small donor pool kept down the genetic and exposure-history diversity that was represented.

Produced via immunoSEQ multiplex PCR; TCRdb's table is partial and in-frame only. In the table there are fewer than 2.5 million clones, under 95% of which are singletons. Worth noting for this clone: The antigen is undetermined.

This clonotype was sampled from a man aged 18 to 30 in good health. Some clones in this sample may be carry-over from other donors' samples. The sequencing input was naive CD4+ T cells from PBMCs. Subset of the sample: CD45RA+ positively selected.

CDR3 amino acids: CAISESRSSGNTIYF. The CDR3, as DNA: TGTGCCATCAGTGAGTCGCGTAGCTCTGGAAACACCATATATTTT. The V call is TRBV10-3, the J call TRBJ1-3; D is unresolved. V was trimmed by 0 bases and J by 0 bases, leaving 6 bases between them. The CDR3 covers 15 residues. CDR1 and CDR2 (germline): ENHRY, SYGVKD.